The clone carrying this T cell receptor (beta chain) has a single count. Its antigen remains unidentified. As the CDR3 is not closed by the conserved phenylalanine or tryptophan, this likely results from a read error. The data derive from a study of tumor and adjacent non-tumor tissue in lung cancer. Study in general: Histology: around twelve adenocarcinoma, a couple of squamous cell carcinoma, 1 small cell lung cancer.

This sample's RNA came from whole unsorted tissue. CDR1 and CDR2 from the germline V gene are SGHAT and FQNNGV. The CDR3 has 16 amino acids. Study outcomes and limitations: Top 100 clones took a larger repertoire share in normal lung. Patients with more diverse tumor TCRs had worse survival. Compared with tumor, normal lung showed significantly lower TCR diversity.

A modified ARM-PCR protocol with three rounds of nested PCR amplified TCRbeta. MiXCR, run by TCRdb on the multiplex PCR reads, gives a single entry per CDR3 protein. The sample contains about 200,000 distinct CDR3 sequences, approximately 74% of which appear only once. The chain uses TRBV11-2 and TRBJ2-5; D may be TRBD2 (7 bases). Sequencing used lung tumor tissue. This TCR derives from a man in his sixties with non-small cell lung cancer. The CDR3 nucleotides are TGTACCAGCAGCCCCACAATGGGGGGGCCAAAGGAGACCCAGTACGTC. Encoded protein: CTSSPTMGGPKETQYV.